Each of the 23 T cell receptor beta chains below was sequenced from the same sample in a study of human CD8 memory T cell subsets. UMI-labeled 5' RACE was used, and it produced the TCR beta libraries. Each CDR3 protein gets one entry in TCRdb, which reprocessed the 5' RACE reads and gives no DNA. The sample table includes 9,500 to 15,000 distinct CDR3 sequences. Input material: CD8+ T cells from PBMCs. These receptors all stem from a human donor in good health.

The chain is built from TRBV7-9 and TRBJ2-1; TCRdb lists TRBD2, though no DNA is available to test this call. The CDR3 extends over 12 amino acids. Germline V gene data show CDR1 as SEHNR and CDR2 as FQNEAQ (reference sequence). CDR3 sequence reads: CASSFSALEQFF.

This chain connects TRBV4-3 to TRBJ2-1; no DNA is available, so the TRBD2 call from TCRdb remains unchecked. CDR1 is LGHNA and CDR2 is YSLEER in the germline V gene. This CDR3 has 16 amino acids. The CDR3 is CASSQDRGLPYNEQFF.

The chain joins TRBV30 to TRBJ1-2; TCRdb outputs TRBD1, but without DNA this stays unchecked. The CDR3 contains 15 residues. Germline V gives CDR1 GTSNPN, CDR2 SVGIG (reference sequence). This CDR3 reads CAWSVPQGGRYGYTF.

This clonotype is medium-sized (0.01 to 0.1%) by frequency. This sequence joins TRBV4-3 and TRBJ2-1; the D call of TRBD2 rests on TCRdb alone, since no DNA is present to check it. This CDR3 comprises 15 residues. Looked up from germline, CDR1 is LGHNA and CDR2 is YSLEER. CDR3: CASSQDSGGAREQFF.

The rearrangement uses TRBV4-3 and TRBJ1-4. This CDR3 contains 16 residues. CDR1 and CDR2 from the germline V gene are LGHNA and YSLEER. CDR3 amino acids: CASSQERSGTNEKLFF.

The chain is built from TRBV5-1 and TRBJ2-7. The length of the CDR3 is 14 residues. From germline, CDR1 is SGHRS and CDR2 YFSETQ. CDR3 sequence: CASSFSSLSYEQYF. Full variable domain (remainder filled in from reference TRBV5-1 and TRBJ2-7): KAGVTQTPRYLIKTRGQQVTLSCSPISGHRSVSWYQQTPGQGLQFLFEYFSETQRNKGNFPGRFSGRQFSNSRSEMNVSTLELGDSALYLCASSFSSLSYEQYFGPGTRLTVT.

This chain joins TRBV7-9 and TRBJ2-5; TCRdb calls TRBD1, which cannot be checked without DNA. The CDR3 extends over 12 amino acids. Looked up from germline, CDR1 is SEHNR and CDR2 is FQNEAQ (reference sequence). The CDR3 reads CASRTGSETQYF.

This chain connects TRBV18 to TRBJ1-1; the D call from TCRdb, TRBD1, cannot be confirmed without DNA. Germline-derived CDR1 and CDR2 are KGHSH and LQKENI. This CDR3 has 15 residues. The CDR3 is CASSLWGQAYTEAFF.

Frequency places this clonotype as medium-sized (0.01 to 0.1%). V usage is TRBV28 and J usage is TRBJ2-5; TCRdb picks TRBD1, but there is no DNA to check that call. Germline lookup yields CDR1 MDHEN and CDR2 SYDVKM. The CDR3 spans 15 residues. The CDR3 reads CASSSGTDHQETQYF.

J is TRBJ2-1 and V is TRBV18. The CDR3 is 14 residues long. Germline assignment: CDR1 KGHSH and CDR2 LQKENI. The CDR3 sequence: CASSPPNADNEQFF. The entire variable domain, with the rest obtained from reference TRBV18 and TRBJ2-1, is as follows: NAGVMQNPRHLVRRRGQEARLRCSPMKGHSHVYWYRQLPEEGLKFMVYLQKENIIDESGMPKERFSAEFPKEGPSILRIQQVVRGDSAAYFCASSPPNADNEQFFGPGTRLTVL.

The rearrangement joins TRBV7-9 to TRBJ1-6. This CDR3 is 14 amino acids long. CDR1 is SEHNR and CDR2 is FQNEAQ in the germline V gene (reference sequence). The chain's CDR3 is CASSLEGTASPLHF.

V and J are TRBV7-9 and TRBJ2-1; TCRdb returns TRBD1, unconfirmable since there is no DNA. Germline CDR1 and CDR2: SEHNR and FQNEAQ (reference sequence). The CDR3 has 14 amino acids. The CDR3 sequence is CASSPTGSLDEQFF.

CDR3 loop: CASSQGLAGNYNEQFF. The chain carries TRBV4-3 and TRBJ2-1; the TCRdb D gene call, TRBD2, has no DNA to confirm it. Germline CDR1 LGHNA, CDR2 YSLEER. This CDR3 spans 16 amino acids.

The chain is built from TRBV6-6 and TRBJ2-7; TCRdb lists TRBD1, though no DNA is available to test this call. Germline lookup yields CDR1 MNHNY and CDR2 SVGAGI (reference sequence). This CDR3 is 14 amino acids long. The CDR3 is CASSWDRASYEQYF.

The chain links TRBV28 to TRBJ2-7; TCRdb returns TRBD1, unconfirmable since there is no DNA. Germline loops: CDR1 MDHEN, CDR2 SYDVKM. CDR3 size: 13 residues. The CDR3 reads CASSTGSSYEQYF.

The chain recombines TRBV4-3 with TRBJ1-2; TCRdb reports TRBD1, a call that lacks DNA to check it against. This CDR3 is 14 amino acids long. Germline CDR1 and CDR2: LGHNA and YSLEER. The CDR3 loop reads CASSQDTGGTGYTF.

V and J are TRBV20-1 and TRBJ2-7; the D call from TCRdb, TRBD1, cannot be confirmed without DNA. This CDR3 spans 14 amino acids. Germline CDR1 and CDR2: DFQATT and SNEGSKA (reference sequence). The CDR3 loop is CSARVPGDRGEQYF.

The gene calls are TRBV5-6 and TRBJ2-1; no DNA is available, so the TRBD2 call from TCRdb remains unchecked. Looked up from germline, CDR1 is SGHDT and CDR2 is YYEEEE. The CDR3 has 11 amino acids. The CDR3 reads CASRISVEQFF.

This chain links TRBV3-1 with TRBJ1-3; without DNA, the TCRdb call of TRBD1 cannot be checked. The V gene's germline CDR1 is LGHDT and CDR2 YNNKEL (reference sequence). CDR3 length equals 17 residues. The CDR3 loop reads CASSQGPGGASGNTIYF.

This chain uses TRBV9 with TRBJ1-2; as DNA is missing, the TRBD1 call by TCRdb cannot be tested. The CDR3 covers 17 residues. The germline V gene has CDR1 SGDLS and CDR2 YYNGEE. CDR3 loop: CASSATGTGFWEDGYTF.

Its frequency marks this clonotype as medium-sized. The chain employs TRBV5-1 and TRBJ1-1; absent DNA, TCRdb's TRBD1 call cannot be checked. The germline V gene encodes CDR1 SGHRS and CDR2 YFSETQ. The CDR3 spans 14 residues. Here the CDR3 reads CASRETGGETEAFF. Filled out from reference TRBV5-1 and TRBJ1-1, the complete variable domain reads KAGVTQTPRYLIKTRGQQVTLSCSPISGHRSVSWYQQTPGQGLQFLFEYFSETQRNKGNFPGRFSGRQFSNSRSEMNVSTLELGDSALYLCASRETGGETEAFFGQGTRLTVV.

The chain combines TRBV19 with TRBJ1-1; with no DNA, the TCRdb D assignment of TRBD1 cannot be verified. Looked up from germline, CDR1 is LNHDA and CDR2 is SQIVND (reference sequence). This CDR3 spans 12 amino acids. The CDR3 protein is CASIQGNTEAFF.

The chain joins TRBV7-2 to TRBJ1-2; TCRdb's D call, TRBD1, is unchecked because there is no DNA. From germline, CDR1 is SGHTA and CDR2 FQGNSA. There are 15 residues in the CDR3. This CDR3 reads CASSLGPGDIYGYTF.